This TCR beta chain was profiled in a study of blood T cells in healthy people across ages. Broader study findings: TCR beta diversity, measured per million T cells, fell in a roughly linear way with age. Donors of long life had a larger count of naive CD4+ cells and greater diversity than aged donors.

About this clonotype: What it binds is not known.

Combining a sample-barcoded 5' primer with a J-beta primer mix, a second PCR ran for about 7 to 12 cycles. Every individual sample yielded 2.5 million or more paired-end reads (each containing CDR3). Via MiXCR, TCRdb re-called the 5' RACE reads, giving one row per CDR3 protein. This table has about 620,000 distinct CDR3 sequences, 52% appearing once. Ten milliliters was the volume of peripheral blood drawn from each donor. The specimen sequenced was blood. The receptor was isolated from a woman older than 75 in good health.

CDR3 in DNA: TGTGCCAGCTCACCACTAAAGGGTGGAAAACTGTTTTTT. Its protein product is CASSPLKGGKLFF. The chain joins TRBV18 to TRBJ1-4; D is unclear. Germline CDR1 is KGHSH and CDR2 is LQKENI. V dropped 1 base and J dropped 10 bases, with 10 bases sitting between them. The CDR3 covers 13 residues.